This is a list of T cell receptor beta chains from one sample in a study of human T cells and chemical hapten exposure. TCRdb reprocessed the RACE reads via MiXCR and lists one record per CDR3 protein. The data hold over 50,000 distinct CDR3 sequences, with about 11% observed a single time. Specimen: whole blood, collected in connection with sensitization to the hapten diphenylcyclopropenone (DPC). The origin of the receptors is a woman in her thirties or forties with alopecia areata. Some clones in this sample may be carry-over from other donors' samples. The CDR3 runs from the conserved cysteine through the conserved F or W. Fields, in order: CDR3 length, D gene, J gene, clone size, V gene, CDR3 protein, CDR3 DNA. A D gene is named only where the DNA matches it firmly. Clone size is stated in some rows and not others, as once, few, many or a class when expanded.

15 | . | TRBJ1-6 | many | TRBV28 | CASSLGSSYNSPLHF | TGTGCCAGCAGTTTAGGCAGCTCCTATAATTCACCCCTCCACTTT
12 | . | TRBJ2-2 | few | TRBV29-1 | CSVARGPGELFF | TGCAGCGTTGCTCGGGGGCCCGGGGAGCTGTTTTTT
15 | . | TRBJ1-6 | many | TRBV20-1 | CSALTRQEIHSPLHF | TGCAGTGCCCTAACGAGACAGGAGATCCATTCACCCCTCCACTTT
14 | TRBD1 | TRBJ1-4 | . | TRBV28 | CASSPGGDNEKLFF | TGTGCCAGCAGTCCAGGGGGGGACAATGAAAAACTGTTTTTT
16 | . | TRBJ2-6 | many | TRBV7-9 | CASSPRQRAGANVLTF | TGTGCCAGCAGCCCGAGACAACGAGCTGGGGCCAACGTCCTGACTTTC
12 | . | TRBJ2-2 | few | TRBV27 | CASSLNGGELFF | TGTGCCAGCAGTTTAAATGGCGGGGAGCTGTTTTTT
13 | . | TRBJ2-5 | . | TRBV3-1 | CASSHTGPGTQYF | TGTGCCAGCAGCCACACAGGGCCGGGGACCCAGTACTTC
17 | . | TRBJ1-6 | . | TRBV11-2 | CASSLAGTRRNNSPLHF | TGTGCCAGCAGCTTAGCGGGTACCCGAAGGAATAATTCACCCCTCCACTTT
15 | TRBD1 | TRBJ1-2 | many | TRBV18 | CASSPGQGPNYGYTF | TGTGCCAGCTCACCTGGACAGGGGCCTAACTATGGCTACACCTTC
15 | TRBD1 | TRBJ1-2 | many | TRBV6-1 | CASSEARQGNYGYTF | TGTGCCAGCAGTGAAGCCCGACAGGGTAACTATGGCTACACCTTC
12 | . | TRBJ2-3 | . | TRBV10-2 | CASSDRVDTQYF | TGCGCCAGCAGTGACAGGGTCGATACGCAGTATTTT
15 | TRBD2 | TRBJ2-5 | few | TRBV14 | CASSQGLAGVETQYF | TGTGCCAGCAGCCAAGGACTAGCGGGAGTCGAGACCCAGTACTTC
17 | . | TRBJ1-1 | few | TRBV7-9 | CASSLMGRRGMNTEAFF | TGTGCCAGCAGCTTAATGGGGCGACGGGGGATGAACACTGAAGCTTTCTTT
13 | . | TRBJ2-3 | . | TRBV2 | CASSEGSTDTQYF | TGTGCCAGCAGTGAGGGTAGCACAGATACGCAGTATTTT
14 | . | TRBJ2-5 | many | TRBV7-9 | CASSLGRWSETQYF | TGTGCCAGCAGCTTAGGCCGGTGGTCGGAGACCCAGTACTTC
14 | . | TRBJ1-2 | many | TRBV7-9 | CASSSGTPALRYTF | TGTGCCAGCAGCTCCGGGACACCGGCTTTGCGCTACACCTTC
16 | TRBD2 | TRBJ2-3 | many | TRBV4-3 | CASSQVGGGPPNTQYF | TGCGCCAGCAGCCAAGTAGGCGGGGGACCTCCCAATACGCAGTATTTT
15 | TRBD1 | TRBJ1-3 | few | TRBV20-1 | CSARDGDRSGNTIYF | TGCAGTGCTAGAGACGGGGACAGGTCAGGAAACACCATATATTTT
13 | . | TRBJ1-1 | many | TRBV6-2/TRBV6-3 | CASSSEGLAEAFF | TGTGCCAGCAGTTCGGAGGGACTCGCTGAAGCTTTCTTT